This record covers a single T cell receptor beta chain. The authors' processing: Estimation of nucleated cell counts was performed using reference gene primer amplification. Assay: immunoSEQ multiplex PCR; the TCRdb copy retains only in-frame clones and omits some. V and J calls and clone size follow that table, whereas D and trimming were derived from the DNA. Among more than 150,000 clones listed, approximately 87% were seen once. Germline CDR1 is KGHDR and CDR2 is SFDVKD. This CDR3 region has 16 residues. The ends were cut back, 4 bases at V and 8 bases at J, with 17 bases in the middle. This record belongs to a study of blood T cell repertoires in COVID-19. Study overall: Samples representing acute and convalescent COVID-19 were sourced from the United States, Italy and Spain. T cells, B-cell-depleted T cells, or PBMCs provided the cDNA or gDNA that served as material.

The sequenced material came from peripheral blood. This rearrangement joins TRBV24-1 to TRBJ1-6; D not resolved. This TCR came from a man between 65 and 85 years old with active or convalescent COVID-19. CDR3 amino acids: CATSDPTRDRHSPLHF. In DNA, the CDR3 is TGTGCCACCAGTGACCCTACCCGTGATCGCCATTCACCCCTCCACTTT.